A single sample is the source of the 11 T cell receptor beta chains below, sequenced in a study of cytomegalovirus exposure and HLA in healthy donors. Profiled with immunoSEQ multiplex PCR; TCRdb holds only in-frame clones, not every one. The sample has approximately 280,000 clones, roughly 90% seen once. Material for sequencing was PBMCs. These receptors all come from a woman between 18 and 29 years old in good health and CMV-seronegative.

The DNA of the CDR3 is TGTGCCAGTACTGTTCAGGGTTGGAATGAGCAGTTCTTC. This translates into CASTVQGWNEQFF. The gene calls are TRBV19 and TRBJ2-1; perhaps TRBD1 as D (5 bases). Between the trimmed V and J ends, which lost 7 bases and 7 bases, there was a span of 14 bases. This CDR3 spans 13 amino acids. From germline, CDR1 is LNHDA and CDR2 SQIVND (reference sequence).

The rearrangement joins TRBV27 to TRBJ2-5; a possible D gene is TRBD2 (5 bases). CDR1 MNHEY and CDR2 SMNVEV come from the germline V gene (reference sequence). The CDR3 covers 15 residues. Trimming removed 4 bases at V and 0 bases at J, with 12 bases between. CDR3 residues: CASSSSPGNQETQYF. In DNA form, the CDR3 reads TGTGCCAGCAGTTCCTCCCCCGGGAACCAAGAGACCCAGTACTTC.

This sequence joins TRBV5-6 and TRBJ2-3, with 7 bases that match TRBD2. The germline CDR1 and CDR2 sequences are SGHDT and YYEEEE. The CDR3 spans 15 residues. V lost 5 bases to trimming and J lost 7 bases; unmatched junction nucleotides: 13. The CDR3 loop is CASRSERDSLNTQYF. Here the CDR3 DNA reads TGTGCCAGCAGGAGCGAGCGGGATTCTTTAAATACGCAGTATTTT.

Here the CDR3 reads CASSTTGANTEAFF. The CDR3 nucleotides are TGTGCCAGCAGTACGACAGGGGCGAACACTGAAGCTTTCTTT. The chain recombines TRBV6-5 with TRBJ1-1; 8 bases map to TRBD1. The germline CDR1 and CDR2 sequences are MNHEY and SVGAGI. There are 14 residues in the CDR3. V trimming: 5 bases; J trimming: 1 base; junction bases outside the gene matches: 3.

The chain employs TRBV19 and TRBJ2-1, with D possibly matching TRBD1 (6 bases). Trimming stripped 3 bases from V and 6 bases from J, with 6 bases between. The CDR3 is 12 amino acids. Germline V gene sequence: CDR1 LNHDA, CDR2 SQIVND (reference sequence). CDR3 sequence reads: CASSMDSNEQFF. In nucleotides, the CDR3 is TGTGCCAGTAGTATGGACAGCAATGAGCAGTTCTTC.

The chain joins TRBV28 to TRBJ2-7; TRBD1 aligns across 8 bases. Germline CDR1 and CDR2: MDHEN and SYDVKM. After removal of 1 base from V and 5 bases from J, the junction contained 7 bases not matched to a gene. The CDR3 loop spans 15 amino acids. The CDR3 loop reads CASSLLVRGHDEQYF. CDR3 DNA sequence: TGTGCCAGCAGTTTATTGGTCAGGGGGCACGACGAGCAGTACTTC.

This clone was detected a few times. This rearrangement joins TRBV10-1 to TRBJ1-1; D is perhaps TRBD1 (5 bases). CDR1 WNHNN and CDR2 SYGVQD come from the germline V gene (reference sequence). The V end lost 5 bases, the J end lost 1 base, and 11 bases lay between the germline ends. The CDR3 runs 14 residues. As DNA, the CDR3 is TGCGCCAGCAGTCGCGACAGCTCGAACACTGAAGCTTTCTTT. Its protein product is CASSRDSSNTEAFF.

The chain couples TRBV28 to TRBJ1-6; 7 bases match TRBD1. The V segment lost 4 bases and the J segment 6 bases; nucleotides outside the gene matches: 9. The CDR3 is 16 residues long. Germline values: CDR1 MDHEN, CDR2 SYDVKM. The CDR3 DNA sequence: TGTGCCAGCAGTTCCTCCGGGACAGTACTTAATTCACCCCTCCACTTT. Its translation is CASSSSGTVLNSPLHF.

Worth noting for this clone: The sample carries other DNA sequences with the same CDR3. V is TRBV28 and J is TRBJ2-7; D might be TRBD2 (6 bases). This CDR3 region has 13 residues. V was pared by 3 bases and J by 4 bases, with 10 bases between. Germline CDR1 MDHEN, CDR2 SYDVKM. CDR3 DNA sequence: TGTGCCAGCAGTTTCGGGGGACTTTACGAGCAGTACTTC. Protein sequence: CASSFGGLYEQYF.

A remark on this clone: Germline and junction disagree at one end, which may indicate a read error. The V call is TRBV7-7, the J call TRBJ2-3; D unresolved. The CDR3 runs 14 residues. Germline CDR1 and CDR2: SSHAT and FNYEAQ (reference sequence). CDR3 sequence: CASSLSPSTDTQYF. The CDR3 DNA reads TGTGCTAGCAGCTTGAGTCCTAGCACAGATACGCAGTATTTT.

The rearrangement joins TRBV5-5 to TRBJ2-7; 8 nucleotides line up with TRBD1. Germline loops: CDR1 SGHKS, CDR2 YYEKEE (reference sequence). The CDR3 runs to 14 residues. The V segment lost 3 bases and the J segment 2 bases; nucleotides outside the gene matches: 4. CDR3 DNA: TGTGCCAGCAGCTCCTGGGGACAGGCCTACGAGCAGTACTTC. As protein: CASSSWGQAYEQYF.